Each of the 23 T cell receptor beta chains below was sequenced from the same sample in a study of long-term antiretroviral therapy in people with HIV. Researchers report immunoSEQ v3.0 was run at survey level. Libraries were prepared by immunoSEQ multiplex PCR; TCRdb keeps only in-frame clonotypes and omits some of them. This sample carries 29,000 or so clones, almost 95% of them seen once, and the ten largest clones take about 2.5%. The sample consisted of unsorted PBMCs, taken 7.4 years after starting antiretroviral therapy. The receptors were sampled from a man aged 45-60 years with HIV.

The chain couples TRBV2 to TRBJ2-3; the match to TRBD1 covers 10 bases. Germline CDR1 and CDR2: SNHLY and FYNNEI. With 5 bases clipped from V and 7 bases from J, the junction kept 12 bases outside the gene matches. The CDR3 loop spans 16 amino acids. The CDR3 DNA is TGTGCCAGCAGTACCGACGGACAGGGGGATTTAAATACGCAGTATTTT. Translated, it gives CASSTDGQGDLNTQYF.

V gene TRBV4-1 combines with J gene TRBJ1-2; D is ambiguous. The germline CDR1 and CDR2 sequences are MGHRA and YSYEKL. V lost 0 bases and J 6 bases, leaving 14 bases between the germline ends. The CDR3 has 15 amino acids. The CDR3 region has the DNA TGCGCCAGCAGCCAAGATCTAGGGCAGGCTAATGGCTACACCTTC. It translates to CASSQDLGQANGYTF.

In nucleotides, the CDR3 is TGTGCCAGTAGTGGGGAGGCCTATGGCTACACCTTC. Encoded protein: CASSGEAYGYTF. The chain joins TRBV19 to TRBJ1-2; D uncertain. CDR3 length equals 12 residues. Per the germline V gene, CDR1 is LNHDA and CDR2 is SQIVND (reference sequence). Deletions cut 5 bases from V and 4 bases from J, with 8 bases between.

The CDR3 reads CASSEATESSGNTIYF. The CDR3 nucleotides read TGTGCCAGCAGTGAAGCTACAGAGAGCTCTGGAAACACCATATATTTT. V and J are TRBV6-1 and TRBJ1-3; D remains ambiguous. This CDR3 has 16 residues. Germline V gives CDR1 MNHNS, CDR2 SASEGT. V lost 0 bases to trimming and J lost 0 bases, with 9 bases between them.

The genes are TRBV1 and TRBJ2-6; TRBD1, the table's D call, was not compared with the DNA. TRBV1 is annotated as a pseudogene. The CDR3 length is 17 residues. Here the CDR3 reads CTSSQAGQGHRANVLTF. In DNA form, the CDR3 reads TGCACCAGCAGCCAAGCCGGACAGGGGCACAGGGCCAACGTCCTGACTTTC.

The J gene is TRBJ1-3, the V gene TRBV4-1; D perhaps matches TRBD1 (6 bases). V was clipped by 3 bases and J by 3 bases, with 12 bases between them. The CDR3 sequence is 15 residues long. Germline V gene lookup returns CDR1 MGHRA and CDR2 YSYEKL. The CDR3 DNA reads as TGCGCCAGCAGCCAGAACAGGGCCAGTGGAAACACCATATATTTT. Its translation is CASSQNRASGNTIYF.

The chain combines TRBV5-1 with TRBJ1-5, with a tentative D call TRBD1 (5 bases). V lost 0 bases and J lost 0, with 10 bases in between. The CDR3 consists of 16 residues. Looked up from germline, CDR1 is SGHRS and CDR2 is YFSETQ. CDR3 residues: CASSLDGQSSNQPQHF. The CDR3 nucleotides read TGCGCCAGCAGCTTGGACGGACAAAGTAGCAATCAGCCCCAGCATTTT.

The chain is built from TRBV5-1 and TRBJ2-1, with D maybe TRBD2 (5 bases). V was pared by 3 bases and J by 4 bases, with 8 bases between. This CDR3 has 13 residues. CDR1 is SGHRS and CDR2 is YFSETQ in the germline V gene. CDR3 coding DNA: TGCGCCAGCAGCTCCCGCGGGTACAATGAGCAGTTCTTC. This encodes CASSSRGYNEQFF. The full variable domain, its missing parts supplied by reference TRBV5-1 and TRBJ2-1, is KAGVTQTPRYLIKTRGQQVTLSCSPISGHRSVSWYQQTPGQGLQFLFEYFSETQRNKGNFPGRFSGRQFSNSRSEMNVSTLELGDSALYLCASSSRGYNEQFFGPGTRLTVL.

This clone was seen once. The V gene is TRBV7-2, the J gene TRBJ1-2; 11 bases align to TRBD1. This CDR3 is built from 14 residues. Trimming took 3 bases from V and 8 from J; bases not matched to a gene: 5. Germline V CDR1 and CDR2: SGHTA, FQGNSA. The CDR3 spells CASSFWGQGEGYTF. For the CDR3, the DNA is TGTGCCAGCAGCTTCTGGGGACAGGGGGAAGGCTACACCTTC.

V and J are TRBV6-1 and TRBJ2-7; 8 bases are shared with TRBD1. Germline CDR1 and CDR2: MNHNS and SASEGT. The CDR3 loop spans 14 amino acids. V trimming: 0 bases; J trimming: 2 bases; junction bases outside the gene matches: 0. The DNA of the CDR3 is TGTGCCAGCAGTGAAGCGGACAGGGCCTACGAGCAGTACTTC. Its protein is CASSEADRAYEQYF.

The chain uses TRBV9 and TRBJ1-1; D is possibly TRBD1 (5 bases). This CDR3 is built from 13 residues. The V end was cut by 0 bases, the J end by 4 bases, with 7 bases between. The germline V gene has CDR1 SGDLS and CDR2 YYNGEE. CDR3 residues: CASSVGDLTEAFF. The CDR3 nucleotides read TGTGCCAGCAGCGTAGGGGACCTCACTGAAGCTTTCTTT.

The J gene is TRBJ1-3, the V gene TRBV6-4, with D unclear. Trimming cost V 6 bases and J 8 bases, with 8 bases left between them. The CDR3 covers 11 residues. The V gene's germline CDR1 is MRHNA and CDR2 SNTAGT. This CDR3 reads CASRRRDTIYF. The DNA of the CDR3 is TGTGCCAGCAGGCGCCGCGACACCATATATTTT.

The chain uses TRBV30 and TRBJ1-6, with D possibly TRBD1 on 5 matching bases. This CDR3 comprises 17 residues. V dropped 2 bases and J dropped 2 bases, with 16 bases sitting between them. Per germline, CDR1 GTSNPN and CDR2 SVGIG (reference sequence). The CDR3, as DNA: TGTGCCTGGAGTCTCCCAGGGAGCTTCACCTATAATTCACCCCTCCACTTT. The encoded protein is CAWSLPGSFTYNSPLHF.

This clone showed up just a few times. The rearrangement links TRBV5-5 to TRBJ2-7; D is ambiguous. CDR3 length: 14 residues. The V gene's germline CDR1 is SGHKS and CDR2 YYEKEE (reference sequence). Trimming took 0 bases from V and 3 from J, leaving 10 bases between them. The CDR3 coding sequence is TGTGCCAGCAGCTTGGAGGCAGGATACTACGAGCAGTACTTC. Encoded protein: CASSLEAGYYEQYF.

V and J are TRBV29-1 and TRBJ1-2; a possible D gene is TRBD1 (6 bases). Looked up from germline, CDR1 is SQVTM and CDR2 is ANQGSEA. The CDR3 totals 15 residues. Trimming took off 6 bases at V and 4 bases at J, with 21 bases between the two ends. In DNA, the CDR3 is TGCAGCGTCCTCATGGACAGCCCGACTGGCTATGGCTACACCTTC. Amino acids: CSVLMDSPTGYGYTF. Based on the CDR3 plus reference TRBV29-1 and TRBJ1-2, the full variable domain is SAVISQKPSRDICQRGTSLTIQCQVDSQVTMMFWYRQQPGQSLTLIATANQGSEATYESGFVIDKFPISRPNLTFSTLTVSNMSPEDSSIYLCSVLMDSPTGYGYTFGSGTRLTVV.

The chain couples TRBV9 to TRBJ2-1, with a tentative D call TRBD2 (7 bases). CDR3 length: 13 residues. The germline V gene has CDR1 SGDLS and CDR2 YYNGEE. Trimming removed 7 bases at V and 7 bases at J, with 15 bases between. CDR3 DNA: TGTGCCAGCGCGGGGGCGGGTGGGAATGAGCAGTTCTTC. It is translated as CASAGAGGNEQFF.

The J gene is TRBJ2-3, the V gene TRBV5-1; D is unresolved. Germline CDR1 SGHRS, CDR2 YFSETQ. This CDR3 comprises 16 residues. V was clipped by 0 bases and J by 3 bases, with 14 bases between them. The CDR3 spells CASSLAGHRATDTQYF. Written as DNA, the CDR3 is TGCGCCAGCAGCTTGGCTGGCCACCGGGCGACAGATACGCAGTATTTT.

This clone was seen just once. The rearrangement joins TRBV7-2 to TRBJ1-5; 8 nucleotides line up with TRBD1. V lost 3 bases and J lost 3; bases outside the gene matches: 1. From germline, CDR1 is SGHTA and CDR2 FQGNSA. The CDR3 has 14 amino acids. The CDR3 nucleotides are TGTGCCAGCAGCTTGGACAGGGTCAATCAGCCCCAGCATTTT. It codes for CASSLDRVNQPQHF.

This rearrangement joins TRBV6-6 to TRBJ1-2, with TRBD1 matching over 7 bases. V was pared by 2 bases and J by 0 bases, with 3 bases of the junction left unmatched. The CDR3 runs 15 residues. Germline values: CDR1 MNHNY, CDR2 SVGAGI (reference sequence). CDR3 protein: CASSYAGTANYGYTF. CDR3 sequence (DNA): TGTGCCAGCAGTTACGCCGGGACAGCTAACTATGGCTACACCTTC.

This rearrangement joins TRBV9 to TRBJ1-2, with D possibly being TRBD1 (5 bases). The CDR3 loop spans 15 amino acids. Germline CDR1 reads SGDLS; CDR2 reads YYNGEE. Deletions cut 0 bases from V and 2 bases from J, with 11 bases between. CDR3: CASSVASGANYGYTF. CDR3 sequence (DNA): TGTGCCAGCAGCGTAGCGTCTGGGGCCAACTATGGCTACACCTTC.

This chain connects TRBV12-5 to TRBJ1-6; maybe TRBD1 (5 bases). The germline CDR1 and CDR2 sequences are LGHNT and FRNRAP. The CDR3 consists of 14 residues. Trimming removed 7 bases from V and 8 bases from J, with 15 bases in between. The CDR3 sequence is CASALGTVDSPLHF. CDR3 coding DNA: TGTGCTAGTGCTCTAGGGACGGTTGATTCACCCCTCCACTTT.

This chain's CDR3 is CSVFRQNTGELFF. DNA of the CDR3: TGCAGCGTTTTCCGACAGAACACCGGGGAGCTGTTTTTT. The chain joins TRBV29-1 to TRBJ2-2; no clear D. The V end was cut by 5 bases, the J end by 1 base, with 8 bases between. Germline CDR1 and CDR2: SQVTM and ANQGSEA. This CDR3 has 13 residues.

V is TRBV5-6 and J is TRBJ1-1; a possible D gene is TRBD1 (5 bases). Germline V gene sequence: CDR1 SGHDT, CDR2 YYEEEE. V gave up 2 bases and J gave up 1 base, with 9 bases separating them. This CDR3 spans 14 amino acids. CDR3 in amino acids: CASSLLGRNTEAFF. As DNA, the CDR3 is TGTGCCAGCAGCTTACTGGGACGGAACACTGAAGCTTTCTTT.